This T cell receptor (beta chain) was retrieved from a study of T cell responses to AZD1222 COVID-19 vaccine. Study conclusions and caveats: Baseline antibody screening turned up just six or seven seropositive AZD1222 recipients.

A single count supports this clone. Its antigen is not identified. Trimming left V 1 base short and J 7 bases short, with 8 bases between. CDR1 SGHKS and CDR2 YYEKEE come from the germline V gene (reference sequence). The CDR3 sequence is 12 residues long. Repertoires were generated with immunoSEQ multiplex PCR, while TCRdb's copy carries only in-frame clones and drops some. The table records roughly 66,000 clones, around 89% of them present only once. The TCR comes from an adult who received the MenACWY meningococcal vaccine as a control. The sample consisted of peripheral blood, taken 28 days after the second dose of the MenACWY control vaccine. The chain employs TRBV5-5 and TRBJ1-1; tentative D call: TRBD1 (5 bases). Here the CDR3 reads CASSLWDGEAFF. For the CDR3, the DNA is TGTGCCAGCAGCTTGTGGGACGGTGAAGCTTTCTTT.